Listed here are 29 T cell receptor beta chains from one sample, sequenced in a study of cytomegalovirus exposure and HLA in healthy donors. Method: immunoSEQ multiplex PCR; TCRdb's copy keeps in-frame clones and lacks some. The sample holds roughly 100,000 clones, about 94% seen once. The sample consisted of PBMCs. The receptor set was obtained from a woman aged 18 to 35 in good health and CMV-seronegative.

The CDR3 sequence is CASSLYSGGRKGNEQFF. The CDR3 coding sequence is TGTGCCAGCAGTTTATATAGCGGGGGCCGGAAAGGGAATGAGCAGTTCTTC. The rearrangement links TRBV27 to TRBJ2-1, with 9 bases identical to TRBD2. The CDR3 runs 17 residues. After removal of 1 base from V and 7 bases from J, the junction contained 11 bases not matched to a gene. Germline CDR1 reads MNHEY; CDR2 reads SMNVEV (reference sequence).

The CDR3 region is CASRDIGQVKTDTQYF. The DNA of the CDR3 is TGTGCCAGCAGGGACATTGGGCAGGTGAAAACAGATACGCAGTATTTT. The rearrangement uses TRBV2 and TRBJ2-3, with D perhaps TRBD1 (5 bases). This CDR3 region has 16 residues. Germline assignment: CDR1 SNHLY and CDR2 FYNNEI. The V gene lost 6 bases and the J gene lost 3 bases, with 19 bases spanning the gap.

The V and J genes are TRBV15 and TRBJ2-6, with no clear D. This CDR3 is built from 16 residues. Between the trimmed V and J ends, which lost 0 bases and 0 bases, there was a span of 6 bases. Germline loops: CDR1 LNHNV, CDR2 YYDKDF (reference sequence). CDR3 in amino acids: CATSRDISSGANVLTF. The CDR3 DNA follows: TGTGCCACCAGCAGAGACATCAGCTCTGGGGCCAACGTCCTGACTTTC.

V gene TRBV7-9 combines with J gene TRBJ1-1; tentative D call: TRBD1 (5 bases). Germline-derived CDR1 and CDR2 are SEHNR and FQNEAQ (reference sequence). The V end lost 6 bases, the J end lost 4 bases, and 15 bases lay between the germline ends. The length of the CDR3 is 14 residues. The CDR3, as DNA: TGTGCCAGCAGGATGACAGTTGGTTCCACTGAAGCTTTCTTT. The encoded protein is CASRMTVGSTEAFF.

This clone was detected once. V gene TRBV7-9 combines with J gene TRBJ2-1; TRBD1 matches at 8 bases. The V gene's germline CDR1 is SEHNR and CDR2 FQNEAQ (reference sequence). The CDR3 spans 17 residues. Trimming at V came to 6 bases and at J to 3 bases, leaving 13 bases not matched to a gene. The CDR3 sequence: CASRSKRTGTGYNEQFF. In DNA form, the CDR3 reads TGTGCCAGCAGATCGAAAAGGACCGGGACAGGCTACAATGAGCAGTTCTTC.

The chain carries TRBV7-9 and TRBJ1-2, with a possible D match to TRBD1 (5 bases). Trimming pared 2 bases from V and 5 bases from J, leaving 9 bases between. CDR1 and CDR2 from the germline V gene are SEHNR and FQNEAQ (reference sequence). The CDR3 runs 13 residues. CDR3 sequence: CASSLQGPYGYTF. The CDR3 nucleotides read TGTGCCAGCAGCTTACAGGGCCCTTATGGCTACACCTTC.

The V gene is TRBV5-1, the J gene TRBJ2-7; D possibly corresponds to TRBD1 (6 bases). From germline, CDR1 is SGHRS and CDR2 YFSETQ. The CDR3 is 16 amino acids. V lost 4 bases, J lost 9 bases, and 26 bases lay in between. In DNA form, the CDR3 reads TGCGCCAGCAGCGCACCTAATTCCGGGACAAACGACGGGCAGTACTTC. Translation: CASSAPNSGTNDGQYF.

Here the CDR3 DNA reads TGTGCCATCAGAATAGACGGGACCTACGAGCAGTACTTC. It is translated as CAIRIDGTYEQYF. The chain links TRBV10-3 to TRBJ2-7, with TRBD2 as a possible D gene (5 bases). Trimming shortened V by 6 bases and J by 2 bases, and 11 bases separated the two germline ends. The CDR3 is made up of 13 amino acids. Germline lookup yields CDR1 ENHRY and CDR2 SYGVKD.

This rearrangement joins TRBV7-9 to TRBJ1-2, with D perhaps matching TRBD1 (6 bases). Between the trimmed V and J ends, which lost 5 bases and 5 bases, there was a span of 18 bases. The CDR3 sequence is 15 residues long. Germline lookup yields CDR1 SEHNR and CDR2 FQNEAQ (reference sequence). The CDR3 loop is CASSDSWTEKYGYTF. The CDR3 DNA reads as TGTGCCAGCAGCGACAGCTGGACAGAGAAATATGGCTACACCTTC. Variable domain in full (rest from reference TRBV7-9 and TRBJ1-2): DTGVSQNPRHKITKRGQNVTFRCDPISEHNRLYWYRQTLGQGPEFLTYFQNEAQLEKSRLLSDRFSAERPKGSFSTLEIQRTEQGDSAMYLCASSDSWTEKYGYTFGSGTRLTVV.

This CDR3 reads CASSKGFRDRAEKLFF. In DNA, the CDR3 is TGTGCCAGCAGCAAAGGCTTCCGGGACAGGGCTGAAAAACTGTTTTTT. The chain is built from TRBV7-2 and TRBJ1-4, with TRBD1 matching over 9 bases. Germline V gives CDR1 SGHTA, CDR2 FQGNSA. V lost 5 bases to trimming and J lost 7 bases; unmatched junction nucleotides: 11. The CDR3 contains 16 residues.

The chain carries TRBV7-9 and TRBJ2-3, with 7 bases lining up with TRBD2. The V segment lost 4 bases and the J segment 2 bases; nucleotides outside the gene matches: 0. Germline loops: CDR1 SEHNR, CDR2 FQNEAQ (reference sequence). The CDR3 length is 13 residues. This CDR3 reads CASSWDYTDTQYF. CDR3 in DNA: TGTGCCAGCAGCTGGGACTACACAGATACGCAGTATTTT.

The chain combines TRBV14 with TRBJ2-1; no reliable D call. The V end lost 4 bases, the J end lost 4 bases, and 8 bases lay between the germline ends. CDR1 and CDR2 from the germline V gene are SGHDN and FVKESK. This CDR3 contains 13 residues. CDR3 residues: CASSRDGYNEQFF. In DNA form, the CDR3 reads TGTGCCAGCAGCCGAGACGGTTACAATGAGCAGTTCTTC.

The genes are TRBV5-1 and TRBJ2-7; 15 nucleotides line up with TRBD2. This CDR3 comprises 17 residues. Germline V gives CDR1 SGHRS, CDR2 YFSETQ. J was trimmed by 3 bases and V by 4 bases; bases with no gene match: 8. The CDR3 is CASSPGLAGGYLYEQYF. For the CDR3, the DNA is TGCGCCAGCAGCCCGGGACTAGCGGGAGGTTATCTCTACGAGCAGTACTTC.

The chain joins TRBV15 to TRBJ2-7, with TRBD1 matching 9 bases. Unmatched junction bases numbered 6, after V lost 0 bases and J lost 3 bases. CDR3 size: 16 residues. CDR1 and CDR2 (germline): LNHNV, YYDKDF (reference sequence). Here the CDR3 DNA reads TGTGCCACCAGCAGAGATTACGGGACAGGGAACTACGAGCAGTACTTC. This encodes CATSRDYGTGNYEQYF.

The CDR3 DNA reads TGTGCCAGCAGCGTGACTAGCGGGAGAGGTCACGAGCAGTACTTC. Translating gives CASSVTSGRGHEQYF. The chain uses TRBV9 and TRBJ2-7; 12 bases are a match to TRBD2. This CDR3 has 15 amino acids. Trimming removed 2 bases from V and 5 bases from J; junction bases left unmatched: 5. Germline values: CDR1 SGDLS, CDR2 YYNGEE.

The chain recombines TRBV12-5 with TRBJ2-7; TRBD1 might be the D (6 bases). Looked up from germline, CDR1 is LGHNT and CDR2 is FRNRAP. The V gene lost 1 base and the J gene lost 2 bases, with 9 bases spanning the gap. The CDR3 extends over 14 amino acids. CDR3 nucleotides: TGTGCTAGTGGTTTGGGGACAGTGACCTACGAGCAGTACTTC. As protein: CASGLGTVTYEQYF. Complete variable domain (other parts from reference TRBV12-5 and TRBJ2-7): DARVTQTPRHKVTEMGQEVTMRCQPILGHNTVFWYRQTMMQGLELLAYFRNRAPLDDSGMPKDRFSAEMPDATLATLKIQPSEPRDSAVYFCASGLGTVTYEQYFGPGTRLTVT.

The chain links TRBV15 to TRBJ2-3, with TRBD1 matching 8 bases. The V segment lost 0 bases and the J segment 2 bases; nucleotides outside the gene matches: 13. The CDR3 extends over 19 amino acids. The germline V gene encodes CDR1 LNHNV and CDR2 YYDKDF (reference sequence). CDR3 DNA sequence: TGTGCCACCAGCAGAGATGAAAGTAGGACAGGGTGGGACACAGATACGCAGTATTTT. Translating it yields CATSRDESRTGWDTDTQYF.

This clone occurred once. The rearrangement joins TRBV4-3 to TRBJ2-4, with TRBD1 matching over 11 bases. The CDR3 totals 16 residues. Germline CDR1 is LGHNA and CDR2 is YSLEER. The J segment lost 6 bases and the V segment lost 0 bases, leaving 4 bases of the junction unmatched. The CDR3, as DNA: TGCGCCAGCAGCCAAGATCCGGGACAGGGGGGAAACATTCAGTACTTC. Its protein is CASSQDPGQGGNIQYF.

CDR3 DNA sequence: TGTGCCAGCAGTTACTCAGGGGGCACAGATACGCAGTATTTT. Translated: CASSYSGGTDTQYF. The chain couples TRBV6-5 to TRBJ2-3, with D maybe TRBD1 (5 bases). Germline-derived CDR1 and CDR2 are MNHEY and SVGAGI. CDR3 length: 14 amino acids. Trimming removed 0 bases from V and 1 base from J, with 5 bases in between.

The V call is TRBV7-9, the J call TRBJ1-2; D is perhaps TRBD1 (5 bases). V dropped 2 bases and J dropped 3 bases, with 16 bases sitting between them. The CDR3 runs to 16 residues. Germline values: CDR1 SEHNR, CDR2 FQNEAQ (reference sequence). The CDR3 nucleotides read TGTGCCAGCAGCTTAAATCTCGGCAGGGAAGACTATGGCTACACCTTC. Residues: CASSLNLGREDYGYTF.

V gene TRBV30 combines with J gene TRBJ1-2; D might be TRBD1 (6 bases). Trimming stripped 4 bases from V and 4 bases from J, with 19 bases between. Germline V gene sequence: CDR1 GTSNPN, CDR2 SVGIG (reference sequence). CDR3 size: 15 residues. CDR3 sequence (DNA): TGTGCCTGGATACCGACAGGCTCCTTACTCTATGGCTACACCTTC. Translating gives CAWIPTGSLLYGYTF.

The chain joins TRBV30 to TRBJ1-6, with D possibly being TRBD1 (5 bases). This CDR3 spans 19 amino acids. Trimming stripped 2 bases from V and 2 bases from J, with 22 bases between. Per the germline V gene, CDR1 is GTSNPN and CDR2 is SVGIG (reference sequence). CDR3: CAWSPPGGRFGTYNSPLHF. CDR3 bases: TGTGCCTGGAGTCCCCCCGGGGGACGATTCGGGACCTATAATTCACCCCTCCACTTT.

The chain has TRBV9 and TRBJ1-1; unclear D gene. Trimming stripped 0 bases from V and 0 bases from J, with 6 bases between. The germline V gene has CDR1 SGDLS and CDR2 YYNGEE. CDR3 length equals 14 residues. CDR3 residues: CASSVVGVNTEAFF. The CDR3 DNA reads TGTGCCAGCAGCGTAGTCGGTGTGAACACTGAAGCTTTCTTT.

The rearrangement links TRBV6-5 to TRBJ2-7, with a weak D call TRBD1 (6 bases). Trimming took off 4 bases at V and 5 bases at J, with 15 bases between the two ends. CDR1 MNHEY and CDR2 SVGAGI come from the germline V gene. The CDR3 covers 14 residues. The CDR3 reads CASSSLVRGNEQYF. Written as DNA, the CDR3 is TGTGCCAGCAGTTCCCTAGTCAGGGGTAACGAGCAGTACTTC.

V is TRBV5-6 and J is TRBJ2-7; the D gene is possibly TRBD2 (5 bases). The germline V gene has CDR1 SGHDT and CDR2 YYEEEE. V shed 4 bases and J shed 4 bases, with 12 bases lying between them. The CDR3 loop spans 13 amino acids. The CDR3 sequence: CASSPGLGYEQYF. CDR3 sequence (DNA): TGTGCCAGCAGCCCGGGGTTGGGTTACGAGCAGTACTTC.

The V call is TRBV29-1, the J call TRBJ1-3; TRBD1 might be the D (5 bases). The germline CDR1 and CDR2 sequences are SQVTM and ANQGSEA. The CDR3 is 14 amino acids. Trimming shortened V by 7 bases and J by 8 bases, and 21 bases separated the two germline ends. CDR3 DNA: TGCAGCGCCCTAATGGATACGGGAGGGGACACCATATATTTT. Protein product: CSALMDTGGDTIYF. Combining the CDR3 with reference TRBV29-1 and TRBJ1-3 gives the whole variable domain SAVISQKPSRDICQRGTSLTIQCQVDSQVTMMFWYRQQPGQSLTLIATANQGSEATYESGFVIDKFPISRPNLTFSTLTVSNMSPEDSSIYLCSALMDTGGDTIYFGEGSWLTVV.

This clone turned up a few times. The CDR3 loop is CSPFPNYGYTF. In DNA, the CDR3 is TGCAGCCCGTTTCCGAACTATGGCTACACCTTC. The genes are TRBV29-1 and TRBJ1-2; D call uncertain. This CDR3 has 11 amino acids. Germline V CDR1 and CDR2: SQVTM, ANQGSEA. V gave up 8 bases and J gave up 2 bases, with 9 bases separating them.

For the CDR3, the DNA is TGTGCCAGCAGCTTAGTGCGAGTAGCGGGGTTATACGAGCAGTACTTC. Translation gives CASSLVRVAGLYEQYF. The V call is TRBV11-2, the J call TRBJ2-7; the match to TRBD2 covers 8 bases. After removal of 1 base from V and 4 bases from J, the junction contained 9 bases not matched to a gene. Germline values: CDR1 SGHAT, CDR2 FQNNGV. The CDR3 runs 16 residues. Full variable domain (missing parts from reference TRBV11-2 and TRBJ2-7): EAGVAQSPRYKIIEKRQSVAFWCNPISGHATLYWYQQILGQGPKLLIQFQNNGVVDDSQLPKDRFSAERLKGVDSTLKIQPAKLEDSAVYLCASSLVRVAGLYEQYFGPGTRLTVT.

V and J are TRBV6-6 and TRBJ1-6; D not certain. The length of the CDR3 is 13 residues. V was clipped by 10 bases and J by 5 bases, with 12 bases between them. Germline V gene data show CDR1 as MNHNY and CDR2 as SVGAGI (reference sequence). The CDR3 spells CATGVGNNSPLHF. In DNA, the CDR3 is TGTGCCACTGGAGTCGGAAATAATTCACCCCTCCACTTT.